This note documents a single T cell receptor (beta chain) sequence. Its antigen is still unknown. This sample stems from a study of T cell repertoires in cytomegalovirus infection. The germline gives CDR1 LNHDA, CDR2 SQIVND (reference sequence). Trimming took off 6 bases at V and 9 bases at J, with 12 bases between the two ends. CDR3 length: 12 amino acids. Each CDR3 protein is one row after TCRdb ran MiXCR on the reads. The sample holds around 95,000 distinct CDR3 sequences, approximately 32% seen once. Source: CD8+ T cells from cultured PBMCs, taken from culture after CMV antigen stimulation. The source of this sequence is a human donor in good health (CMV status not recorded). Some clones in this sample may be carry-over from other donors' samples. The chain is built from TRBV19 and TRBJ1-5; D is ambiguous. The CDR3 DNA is TGTGCCAGTAGCCAGACCCTTCTGCCCCAGCATTTT. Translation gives CASSQTLLPQHF.